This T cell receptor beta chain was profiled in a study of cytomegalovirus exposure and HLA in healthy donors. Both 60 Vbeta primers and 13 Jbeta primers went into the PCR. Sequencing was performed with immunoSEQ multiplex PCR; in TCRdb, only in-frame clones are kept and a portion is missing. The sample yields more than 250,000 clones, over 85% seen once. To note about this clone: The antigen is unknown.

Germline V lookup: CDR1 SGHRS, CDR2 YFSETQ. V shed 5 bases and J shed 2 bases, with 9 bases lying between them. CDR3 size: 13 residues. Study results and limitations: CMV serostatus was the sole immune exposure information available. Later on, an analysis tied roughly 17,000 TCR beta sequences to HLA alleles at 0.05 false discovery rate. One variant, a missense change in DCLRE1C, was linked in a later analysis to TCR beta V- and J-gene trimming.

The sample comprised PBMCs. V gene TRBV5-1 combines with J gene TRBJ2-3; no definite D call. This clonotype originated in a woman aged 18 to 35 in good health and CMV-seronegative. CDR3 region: CASRSEDTDTQYF. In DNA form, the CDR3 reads TGCGCCAGCAGAAGCGAAGACACAGATACGCAGTATTTT.